What follows are 15 T cell receptor beta chains derived from one specimen sequenced in a study of T cell responses to AZD1222 COVID-19 vaccine. Profiled with immunoSEQ multiplex PCR; TCRdb holds only in-frame clones, not every one. The data show approximately 150,000 clones, 80% to 95% seen once. The source material was peripheral blood, sampled on day 0 of AZD1222 vaccination. The receptors derive from an adult in good health.

The chain links TRBV5-1 to TRBJ2-1, with 9 bases lining up with TRBD2. Germline CDR1 reads SGHRS; CDR2 reads YFSETQ. With V trimmed by 0 bases and J by 7 bases, 5 bases remained unmatched. This CDR3 spans 15 amino acids. In nucleotides, the CDR3 is TGCGCCAGCAGCTTGGGCGGACTAGCGCGGAATGAGCAGTTCTTC. Its protein is CASSLGGLARNEQFF.

The chain recombines TRBV4-3 with TRBJ1-4; 8 positions match TRBD1. J lost 7 bases, V lost 4 bases, and 8 bases had no gene match. The germline CDR1 and CDR2 sequences are LGHNA and YSLEER. The length of the CDR3 is 15 residues. The CDR3 loop is CASSPSGGKGEKLFF. As DNA, the CDR3 is TGCGCCAGCAGCCCATCAGGGGGCAAGGGTGAAAAACTGTTTTTT.

This clone was seen a single time. The J gene is TRBJ1-1, the V gene TRBV19; unclear D gene. V was cut by 6 bases and J by 5 bases, with 7 bases left in between. The CDR3 has 11 amino acids. In germline, CDR1 is LNHDA, CDR2 SQIVND (reference sequence). The CDR3 DNA sequence: TGTGCCAGTAGCTCGAGGACTGAAGCTTTCTTT. It specifies CASSSRTEAFF.

The chain uses TRBV7-9 and TRBJ2-1, with 9 bases lining up with TRBD1. CDR3 length equals 18 residues. The germline gives CDR1 SEHNR, CDR2 FQNEAQ (reference sequence). With V trimmed by 3 bases and J by 6 bases, 15 bases remained unmatched. CDR3 protein: CASSFTQGGTGYGNEQFF. The DNA for the CDR3 is TGTGCCAGCAGCTTCACCCAGGGGGGGACAGGGTACGGCAATGAGCAGTTCTTC.

This rearrangement joins TRBV6-1 to TRBJ1-2; D uncertain. Trimming left V 5 bases short and J 9 bases short, with 13 bases between. The CDR3 spans 12 residues. Germline V gene data show CDR1 as MNHNS and CDR2 as SASEGT. CDR3 in amino acids: CASSTKSGSYTF. The CDR3 DNA follows: TGTGCCAGCAGTACGAAGTCCGGAAGCTACACCTTC.

The gene calls are TRBV5-1 and TRBJ1-4, with 10 bases fitting TRBD1. The CDR3 is 14 residues long. Germline CDR1 is SGHRS and CDR2 is YFSETQ. Trimming cost V 3 bases and J 5 bases; bases outside gene matches: 1. The CDR3 nucleotides read TGCGCCAGCAGCTCGGACAGGGGGAATGAAAAACTGTTTTTT. Its protein is CASSSDRGNEKLFF.

The chain couples TRBV24-1 to TRBJ2-1, with D tentatively TRBD2 (5 bases). There are 13 residues in the CDR3. V lost 3 bases to trimming and J lost 7 bases, with 9 bases between them. Germline-derived CDR1 and CDR2 are KGHDR and SFDVKD. The CDR3 loop is CATSDRGINEQFF. CDR3 sequence (DNA): TGTGCCACCAGTGATCGAGGGATAAATGAGCAGTTCTTC.

This chain links TRBV5-4 with TRBJ1-4; D possibly corresponds to TRBD1 (6 bases). The CDR3 runs to 15 residues. Per germline, CDR1 SGHNT and CDR2 YYREEE (reference sequence). V was clipped by 0 bases and J by 8 bases, with 14 bases between them. In DNA form, the CDR3 reads TGTGCCAGCAGCTTGGCACAGGGCGGCGACGAAAAACTGTTTTTT. This encodes CASSLAQGGDEKLFF.

J is TRBJ2-7 and V is TRBV28, with D possibly TRBD2 on 6 matching bases. Trimming took 4 bases from V and 2 from J, leaving 18 bases between them. Germline V lookup: CDR1 MDHEN, CDR2 SYDVKM. The CDR3 extends over 16 amino acids. The CDR3 sequence is CASSSTWGEHPYEQYF. The CDR3 DNA sequence: TGTGCCAGCAGTTCAACCTGGGGGGAGCATCCCTACGAGCAGTACTTC.

This chain links TRBV28 with TRBJ1-1; D uncertain. The CDR3 spans 12 residues. Trimming took 3 bases from V and 7 from J, leaving 9 bases between them. CDR1 is MDHEN and CDR2 is SYDVKM in the germline V gene. The CDR3 DNA reads TGTGCCAGCAGTTTTCGTCGGGGTGAAGCTTTCTTT. Protein product: CASSFRRGEAFF.

The chain uses TRBV15 and TRBJ1-1; 10 bases line up with TRBD1. CDR1 is LNHNV, CDR2 YYDKDF, per germline (reference sequence). CDR3 length: 16 residues. V was clipped by 0 bases and J by 6 bases; unmatched bases: 7. CDR3 loop: CATSRDGFGTGAEAFF. CDR3 coding DNA: TGTGCCACCAGCAGAGATGGATTCGGGACAGGGGCTGAAGCTTTCTTT.

The rearrangement uses TRBV6-5 and TRBJ2-5; no reliable D call. V was cut by 8 bases and J by 2 bases, with 9 bases left in between. The CDR3 spans 12 residues. Germline CDR1 MNHEY, CDR2 SVGAGI. CDR3 sequence: CASRGQQETQYF. The CDR3 DNA is TGTGCCAGCCGAGGTCAGCAAGAGACCCAGTACTTC.

The chain recombines TRBV9 with TRBJ2-6; D is undetermined. The CDR3 is 14 residues long. Looked up from germline, CDR1 is SGDLS and CDR2 is YYNGEE. Trimming removed 0 bases from V and 0 bases from J, with 1 base in between. CDR3 in amino acids: CASSVVSGANVLTF. The CDR3 DNA follows: TGTGCCAGCAGCGTAGTCTCTGGGGCCAACGTCCTGACTTTC.

The chain couples TRBV19 to TRBJ2-2; D may correspond to TRBD1 or TRBD2 (5 bases each). CDR3 length: 13 residues. The V gene's germline CDR1 is LNHDA and CDR2 SQIVND (reference sequence). V lost 3 bases to trimming and J lost 9 bases, with 11 bases between them. The CDR3 DNA sequence: TGTGCCAGTAGTATGAGGGGAGACAGGGAGCTGTTTTTT. Protein product: CASSMRGDRELFF.

The chain employs TRBV5-4 and TRBJ2-1, with 7 bases matching TRBD2. The CDR3 extends over 16 amino acids. In germline, CDR1 is SGHNT, CDR2 YYREEE (reference sequence). V lost 7 bases to trimming and J lost 1 base; unmatched junction nucleotides: 11. The CDR3 sequence is CASAQRSGVSYNEQFF. The CDR3 DNA is TGTGCCAGCGCGCAGCGGAGCGGGGTTTCCTACAATGAGCAGTTCTTC.